The T cell receptor (beta chain) under discussion was sequenced for a study of CD8 T cells in ankylosing spondylitis. Study conclusions and caveats: A motif of under ten highly homologous TCR beta variants was seen as apparently characteristic of ankylosing spondylitis blood. Some of the motif variants had earlier been found in reactive arthritis patients' fluid and blood.

Trimming removed 8 bases at V and 2 bases at J, with 12 bases between. CDR1 is SNHLY, CDR2 FYNNEI, per germline. The CDR3 loop spans 13 amino acids. This clonotype was observed at least ten times. Its specificity is not known. Quantitative 5'-RACE with molecular barcodes generated TCR beta libraries. TCRdb reanalysed the 5' RACE reads using MiXCR and keeps one entry per CDR3 protein. The sample lists over 400,000 distinct CDR3 sequences; about 24% were seen once. The sample taken for sequencing was blood, either unsorted or a sorted T cell fraction (not recorded which). The V gene is TRBV2, the J gene TRBJ1-2; unclear D gene. This sequence was found in a male donor with ankylosing spondylitis. For the CDR3, the DNA is TGTGCCAGCGTGCTGGAATTAAACTATGGCTACACCTTC. It encodes CASVLELNYGYTF.